The 16 T cell receptor beta chains in this list originate from one sample, sequenced in a study of T cell repertoires in cytomegalovirus infection. TCRdb called the reads again in MiXCR, with one record for every CDR3 protein. The profile shows around 230,000 distinct CDR3 sequences, 6.5% of them singletons. What was sequenced was PBMCs. The receptors derive from a human donor in good health (CMV status not recorded). Some clones in this sample may be carry-over from other donors' samples.

This clonotype appeared many times. This chain links TRBV5-6 with TRBJ1-4; 8 bases map to TRBD1. Looked up from germline, CDR1 is SGHDT and CDR2 is YYEEEE. V lost 0 bases and J lost 8; bases outside the gene matches: 9. This CDR3 has 16 amino acids. CDR3 nucleotides: TGTGCCAGCAGCTTGGGCTATCCAGGGGGCAAGGAAAAACTGTTTTTT. Its protein product is CASSLGYPGGKEKLFF. The entire variable domain, with the rest obtained from reference TRBV5-6 and TRBJ1-4, is as follows: DAGVTQSPTHLIKTRGQQVTLRCSPKSGHDTVSWYQQALGQGPQFIFQYYEEEERQRGNFPDRFSGHQFPNYSSELNVNALLLGDSALYLCASSLGYPGGKEKLFFGSGTQLSVL.

The sample holds many counts of this clonotype. This chain uses TRBV19 with TRBJ1-2, with 7 positions matching TRBD1. CDR1 is LNHDA and CDR2 is SQIVND in the germline V gene (reference sequence). The CDR3 is 14 amino acids. V shed 3 bases, J shed 4 bases, and the junction held 5 bases outside the gene matches. CDR3 sequence reads: CASSIKRDSYGYTF. The CDR3 DNA is TGTGCCAGTAGTATCAAGCGGGACAGCTATGGCTACACCTTC.

Ten or more counts support this clonotype. V is TRBV11-2 and J is TRBJ1-1; TRBD1 aligns across 8 bases. The CDR3 is made up of 19 amino acids. Trimming took 5 bases from V and 3 from J; bases not matched to a gene: 20. CDR1 is SGHAT and CDR2 is FQNNGV in the germline V gene. The CDR3 DNA reads TGTGCCAGCAGCCTCATGGTGGGCCAGGGGGCTAGGGGGTACACTGAAGCTTTCTTT. Residues: CASSLMVGQGARGYTEAFF.

This clonotype was seen ten or more times. The chain carries TRBV20-1 and TRBJ2-7; D unresolved. The CDR3 is 13 amino acids. Germline CDR1 and CDR2: DFQATT and SNEGSKA (reference sequence). V dropped 1 base and J dropped 0 bases, with 7 bases sitting between them. CDR3 nucleotides: TGCAGTGCTAGAGGCCCATACTCCTACGAGCAGTACTTC. This translates into CSARGPYSYEQYF.

This clonotype was recorded at least ten times. For the CDR3, the DNA is TGTGCCAGCAGCTTATTCGTTCCGGCCGCAGGCCAAGAGACCCAGTACTTC. This translates into CASSLFVPAAGQETQYF. The chain combines TRBV7-2 with TRBJ2-5; D gene ambiguous. The germline V and J ends were trimmed by 2 bases and 1 base, with 17 bases remaining between them. The length of the CDR3 is 17 residues. Germline CDR1 SGHTA, CDR2 FQGNSA.

The table lists this clonotype with many counts. The J gene is TRBJ2-2, the V gene TRBV7-2; 9 bases match TRBD2. The V and J ends lost 2 bases and 7 bases, in that order; junction bases with no gene match: 11. The CDR3 covers 17 residues. Per germline, CDR1 SGHTA and CDR2 FQGNSA. CDR3 residues: CASSLSVAGGPSGELFF. The CDR3 region has the DNA TGTGCCAGCAGCTTATCGGTGGCGGGGGGGCCTAGCGGGGAGCTGTTTTTT. The whole variable domain, filled in from reference TRBV7-2 and TRBJ2-2, reads GAGVSQSPSNKVTEKGKDVELRCDPISGHTALYWYRQSLGQGLEFLIYFQGNSAPDKSGLPSDRFSAERTGGSVSTLTIQRTQQEDSAVYLCASSLSVAGGPSGELFFGEGSRLTVL.

This clonotype was counted at least ten times. The rearrangement links TRBV12-3 or TRBV12-4 to TRBJ1-1, with TRBD1 matching over 10 bases. The ends lost 7 bases at V and 3 bases at J; junction bases unmatched: 14. The CDR3 has 17 residues. DNA for the CDR3: TGTGCCAGCACCTCCCGGACAGGGGGGTGGAGTTACACTGAAGCTTTCTTT. Encoded protein: CASTSRTGGWSYTEAFF.

This clonotype showed up many times. The rearrangement uses TRBV20-1 and TRBJ1-1; D may be TRBD1 (6 bases). The CDR3 has 16 amino acids. The V gene's germline CDR1 is DFQATT and CDR2 SNEGSKA (reference sequence). V lost 0 bases and J lost 8, with 22 bases in between. CDR3: CSAREGQSKRRGEAFF. CDR3 DNA: TGCAGTGCTAGAGAAGGACAGTCAAAGCGTCGAGGGGAAGCTTTCTTT.

This clonotype was seen at least ten times. This sequence joins TRBV7-8 and TRBJ1-3; 10 bases align to TRBD1. Germline CDR1 SGHVS, CDR2 FQNEAQ. The trim removed 5 bases at V and 3 bases at J, leaving 13 bases unmatched. The CDR3 runs to 18 residues. CDR3: CASSTPPGQGLGGNTIYF. The CDR3 nucleotides read TGTGCCAGCAGCACGCCTCCGGGACAGGGGTTGGGTGGAAACACCATATATTTT.

This clonotype was seen many times. The rearrangement joins TRBV5-8 to TRBJ2-1; TRBD1 aligns across 7 bases. The CDR3 extends over 17 amino acids. V lost 4 bases to trimming and J lost 0 bases; unmatched junction nucleotides: 10. Germline lookup yields CDR1 SGHTS and CDR2 YDEGEE. CDR3 amino acids: CASSPPTGSGSYNEQFF. The DNA for the CDR3 is TGTGCCAGCAGCCCACCGACAGGGTCGGGCTCCTACAATGAGCAGTTCTTC.

This clonotype was found many times. The V gene is TRBV20-1, the J gene TRBJ1-5, with D tentatively TRBD1 (6 bases). Trimming removed 6 bases from V and 2 bases from J, with 23 bases in between. CDR3 length: 17 residues. Per the germline V gene, CDR1 is DFQATT and CDR2 is SNEGSKA (reference sequence). In DNA form, the CDR3 reads TGCAGTGCGAACCGCCGAGGGGGAGGGGAGGGCAATCAGCCCCAGCATTTT. Encoded protein: CSANRRGGGEGNQPQHF.

This clonotype turned up a few times. The chain recombines TRBV20-1 with TRBJ1-2; no clear D. Trimming left V 4 bases short and J 6 bases short, with 12 bases between. CDR1 and CDR2 from the germline V gene are DFQATT and SNEGSKA (reference sequence). This CDR3 is 12 amino acids long. This chain's CDR3 is CSATAGSDGYTF. In nucleotides, the CDR3 is TGCAGTGCTACTGCGGGCAGTGATGGCTACACCTTC.

This clonotype was seen a few times. The V gene is TRBV18, the J gene TRBJ1-2; 9 bases line up with TRBD1. J lost 6 bases, V lost 3 bases, and 8 bases had no gene match. Germline assignment: CDR1 KGHSH and CDR2 LQKENI. CDR3 size: 15 residues. The CDR3 bases are TGTGCCAGCTCACCGTGGGACAGGGTATCGGATGGCTACACCTTC. Translation: CASSPWDRVSDGYTF.

This clonotype was detected many times. The V call is TRBV7-2, the J call TRBJ2-1, with D uncertain. CDR1 is SGHTA and CDR2 is FQGNSA in the germline V gene. V was cut by 2 bases and J by 6 bases, with 5 bases left in between. This CDR3 region has 12 residues. The CDR3 sequence: CASSLLSNEQFF. The CDR3, as DNA: TGTGCCAGCAGCTTATTGTCCAATGAGCAGTTCTTC.

The chain joins TRBV2 to TRBJ1-1, with D maybe TRBD1 (5 bases). This CDR3 has 13 amino acids. Trimming took 11 bases from V and 2 from J, leaving 15 bases between them. The V gene's germline CDR1 is SNHLY and CDR2 FYNNEI. The CDR3 loop reads CAREDTLNTEAFF. CDR3 DNA sequence: TGTGCCCGCGAGGACACTTTAAACACTGAAGCTTTCTTT.

This clonotype was observed many times. The rearrangement joins TRBV12-3 or TRBV12-4 to TRBJ1-6; 8 bases are a match to TRBD1. This CDR3 contains 15 residues. Trimming at V came to 5 bases and at J to 8 bases, leaving 8 bases not matched to a gene. The CDR3 nucleotides read TGTGCCAGCAGTGCCCCCGGGACAGGCCATTCACCCCTCCACTTT. Protein sequence: CASSAPGTGHSPLHF.